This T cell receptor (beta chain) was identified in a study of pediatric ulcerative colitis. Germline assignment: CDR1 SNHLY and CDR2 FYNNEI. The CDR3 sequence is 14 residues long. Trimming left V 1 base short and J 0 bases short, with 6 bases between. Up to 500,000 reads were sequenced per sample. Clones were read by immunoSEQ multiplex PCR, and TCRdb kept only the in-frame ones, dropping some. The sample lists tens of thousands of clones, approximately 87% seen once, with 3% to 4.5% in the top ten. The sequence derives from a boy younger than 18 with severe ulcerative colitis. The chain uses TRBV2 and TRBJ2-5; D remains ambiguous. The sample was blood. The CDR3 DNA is TGTGCCAGCAGTGAAGACCCCCACCAAGAGACCCAGTACTTC. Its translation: CASSEDPHQETQYF.